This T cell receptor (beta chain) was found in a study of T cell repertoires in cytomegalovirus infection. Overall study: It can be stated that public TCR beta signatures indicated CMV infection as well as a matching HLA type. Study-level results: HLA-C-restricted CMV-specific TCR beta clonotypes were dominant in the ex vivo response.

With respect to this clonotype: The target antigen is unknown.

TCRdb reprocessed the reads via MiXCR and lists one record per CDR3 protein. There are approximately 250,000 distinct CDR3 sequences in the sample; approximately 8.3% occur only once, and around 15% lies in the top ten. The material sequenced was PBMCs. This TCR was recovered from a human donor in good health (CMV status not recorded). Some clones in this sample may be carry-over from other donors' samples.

The CDR3: CASSQDKQGSTEAFF. DNA for the CDR3: TGTGCCAGCAGCCAAGATAAACAGGGGAGCACTGAAGCTTTCTTT. The genes are TRBV3-1 and TRBJ1-1; 7 nucleotides align to TRBD1. Losses at the gene ends were 0 bases for V and 4 bases for J; bases not matched to a gene: 5. CDR1 LGHDT and CDR2 YNNKEL come from the germline V gene (reference sequence). This CDR3 has 15 amino acids.